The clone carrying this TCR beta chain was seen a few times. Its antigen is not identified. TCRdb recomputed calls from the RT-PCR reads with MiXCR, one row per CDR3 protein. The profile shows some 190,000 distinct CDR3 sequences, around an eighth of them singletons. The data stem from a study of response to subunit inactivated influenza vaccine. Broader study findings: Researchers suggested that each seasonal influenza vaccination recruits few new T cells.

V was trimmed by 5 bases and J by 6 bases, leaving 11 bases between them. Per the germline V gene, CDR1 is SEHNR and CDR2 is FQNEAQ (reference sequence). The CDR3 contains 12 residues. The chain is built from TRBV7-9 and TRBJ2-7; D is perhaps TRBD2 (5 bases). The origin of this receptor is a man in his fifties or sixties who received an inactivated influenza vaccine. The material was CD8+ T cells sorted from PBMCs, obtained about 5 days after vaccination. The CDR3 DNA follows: TGTGCCAGCAGCAGAGGGAATGGCGAGCAGTACTTC. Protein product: CASSRGNGEQYF.